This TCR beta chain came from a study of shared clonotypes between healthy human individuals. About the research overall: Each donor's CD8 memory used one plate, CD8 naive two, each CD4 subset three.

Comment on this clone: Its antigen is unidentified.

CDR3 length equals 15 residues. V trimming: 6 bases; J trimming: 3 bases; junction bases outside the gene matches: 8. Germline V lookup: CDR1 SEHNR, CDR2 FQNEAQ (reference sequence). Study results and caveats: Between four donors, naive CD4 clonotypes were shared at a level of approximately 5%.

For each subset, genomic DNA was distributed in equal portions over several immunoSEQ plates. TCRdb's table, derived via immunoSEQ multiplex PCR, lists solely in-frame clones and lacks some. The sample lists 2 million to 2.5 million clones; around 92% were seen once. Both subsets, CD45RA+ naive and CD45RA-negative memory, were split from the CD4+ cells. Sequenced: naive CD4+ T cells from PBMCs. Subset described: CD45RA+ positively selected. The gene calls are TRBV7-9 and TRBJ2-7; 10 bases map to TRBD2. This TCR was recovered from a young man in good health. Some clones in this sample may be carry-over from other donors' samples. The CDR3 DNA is TGTGCCAGCAGTCCGCCTAGCGGGAGAGGCTACGAGCAGTACTTC. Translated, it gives CASSPPSGRGYEQYF.